This TCR beta chain appears in the sequencing data of a study of control samples from healthy donors and cancer patients. This table comes from immunoSEQ multiplex PCR, and its TCRdb copy is limited to in-frame clones, with some not included. The data show approximately 160,000 clones, 94% seen once. The CDR3 is 13 residues long. Germline V gives CDR1 SGDLS, CDR2 YYNGEE. V lost 4 bases and J lost 5, with 12 bases in between. The clonotype originates from a woman between 18 and 30 years old in good health. The genes are TRBV9 and TRBJ2-5; D is uncertain. Specimen: blood. This CDR3 is CASSQTTGETQYF. As DNA, the CDR3 is TGTGCCAGCAGCCAGACAACCGGGGAGACCCAGTACTTC.